The clone carrying this T cell receptor (beta chain) was detected a few times. The data were taken from a study of PD-L1 blockade in urothelial cancer. Clones were read by immunoSEQ multiplex PCR, and TCRdb kept only the in-frame ones, dropping some. Seen here are 49,000 or so clones, about four fifths observed once, and the top ten hold more than 9%. The CDR3 has 14 amino acids. V was pared by 2 bases and J by 8 bases, with 13 bases between. CDR1 is SGHRS, CDR2 YFSETQ, per germline. The time point: pretreatment peripheral blood. The source material was PBMCs, sampled around atezolizumab (anti-PD-L1) treatment. The clonotype originates from a man in his 70s with urothelial cancer. The genes are TRBV5-1 and TRBJ1-4; possible D gene TRBD1, 6 bases. CDR3 sequence reads: CASSLGGGVEKLFF. The CDR3, as DNA: TGCGCCAGCAGCTTAGGGGGGGGCGTCGAAAAACTGTTTTTT.